This T cell receptor (beta chain) was obtained from a study of T cells after yellow fever vaccination. CDR1 LNHDA and CDR2 SQIVND come from the germline V gene (reference sequence). With 6 bases removed from V and 6 bases from J, the gap between germline ends came to 12 bases. There are 13 residues in the CDR3. As to this clonotype: No antigen is known for it.

Broader study findings: Abundant contaminating clonotypes from the bulk population could appear in FACS-sorted repertoires.

TCRdb reanalysed the 5' RACE reads using MiXCR and keeps one entry per CDR3 protein. The data contain about 300,000 distinct CDR3 sequences, approximately 3.9% of them singletons. This specimen consisted of PBMCs, obtained 5 days after the yellow fever booster vaccination. This receptor was identified in a man aged 18 to 30 who received the YFV17D yellow fever vaccine. The chain employs TRBV19 and TRBJ1-5; the D gene is possibly TRBD1 (5 bases). The DNA of the CDR3 is TGTGCCAGTAGCCCCGGGGGGATTCAGCCCCAGCATTTT. Its translation is CASSPGGIQPQHF.